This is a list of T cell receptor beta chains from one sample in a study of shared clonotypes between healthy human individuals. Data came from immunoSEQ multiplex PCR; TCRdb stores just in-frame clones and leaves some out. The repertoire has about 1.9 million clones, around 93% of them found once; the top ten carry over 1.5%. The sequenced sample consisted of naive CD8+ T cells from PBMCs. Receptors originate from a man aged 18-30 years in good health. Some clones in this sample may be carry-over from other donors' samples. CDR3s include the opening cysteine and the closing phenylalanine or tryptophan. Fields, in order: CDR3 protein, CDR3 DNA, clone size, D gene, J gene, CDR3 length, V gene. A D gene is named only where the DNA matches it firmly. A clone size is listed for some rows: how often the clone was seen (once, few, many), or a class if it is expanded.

CSAPYGYEQYF	TGCAGTGCACCCTACGGGTACGAGCAGTACTTC	-	-	TRBJ2-7	11	TRBV20-1
CASSWGIMAETQYF	TGTGCCAGCAGCTGGGGGATCATGGCAGAGACCCAGTACTTC	-	-	TRBJ2-5	14	TRBV7-9
CATSRASRKTGNTIYF	TGTGCCACCAGCAGAGCCTCACGGAAAACCGGAAACACCATATATTTT	-	-	TRBJ1-3	16	TRBV15
CASSPRTGPSSYNSPLHF	TGTGCCAGCAGTCCCCGGACCGGGCCCAGCTCCTATAATTCACCCCTCCACTTT	-	-	TRBJ1-6	18	TRBV28
CASSFQGGDYGYTF	TGTGCCAGCAGTTTTCAGGGAGGGGACTATGGCTACACCTTC	-	-	TRBJ1-2	14	TRBV27
CASSQFRGDTEAFF	TGTGCCAGCAGCCAATTCCGGGGGGACACTGAAGCTTTCTTT	-	-	TRBJ1-1	14	TRBV16
CASSQGTSQETQYF	TGCGCCAGCAGCCAAGGGACGTCACAAGAGACCCAGTACTTC	-	-	TRBJ2-5	14	TRBV4-1
CASSPRRTEAFF	TGTGCCAGCAGTCCCCGAAGAACTGAAGCTTTCTTT	-	-	TRBJ1-1	12	TRBV28
CSVKTASYEQYF	TGCAGCGTTAAAACCGCCTCCTACGAGCAGTACTTC	-	-	TRBJ2-7	12	TRBV29-1
CASSFTSGRYNEQFF	TGTGCCAGCAGCTTTACTAGCGGGAGGTACAATGAGCAGTTCTTC	once	TRBD2	TRBJ2-1	15	TRBV7-9
CASSYTGSEAFF	TGTGCCAGCAGTTACACTGGTTCTGAAGCTTTCTTT	-	-	TRBJ1-1	12	TRBV6-5
CASSERPGRGTGELFF	TGTGCCAGCAGCGAGAGGCCGGGACGGGGGACCGGGGAGCTGTTTTTT	-	-	TRBJ2-2	16	TRBV13
CASSGGHRTDTQYF	TGTGCCAGCAGTGGGGGACACCGCACAGATACGCAGTATTTT	-	-	TRBJ2-3	14	TRBV2
CASSQRPGLAGVADTQYF	TGTGCCAGCAGCCAACGACCGGGACTAGCGGGAGTTGCGGATACGCAGTATTTT	-	TRBD2	TRBJ2-3	18	TRBV5-4
CASSFLPLGQRLYEQYF	TGTGCCAGCAGTTTTCTCCCTCTGGGGCAGAGATTATACGAGCAGTACTTC	-	-	TRBJ2-7	17	TRBV27
CASSVGFGGASISSSGANVLTF	TGTGCCAGCAGCGTAGGATTTGGGGGCGCTAGCATTTCGAGCTCTGGGGCCAACGTCCTGACTTTC	few	-	TRBJ2-6	22	TRBV9
CASSLGDGPNYGYTF	TGTGCCAGCAGCTTGGGGGACGGCCCTAACTATGGCTACACCTTC	-	-	TRBJ1-2	15	TRBV5-5
CASSLHPADNQPQHF	TGCGCCAGCAGCCTCCATCCCGCAGACAATCAGCCCCAGCATTTT	-	-	TRBJ1-5	15	TRBV4-1
CASSFSSADEQFF	TGTGCCAGCAGTTTCTCCAGCGCCGATGAGCAGTTCTTC	-	-	TRBJ2-1	13	TRBV27
CASSLSPSGIRTGELFF	TGTGCCAGCAGTTTATCTCCTAGCGGGATTCGGACCGGGGAGCTGTTTTTT	-	TRBD2	TRBJ2-2	17	TRBV27
CASSYSTRGSYNEQFF	TGTGCCAGCAGTTACTCGACTAGGGGCTCCTACAATGAGCAGTTCTTC	-	-	TRBJ2-1	16	TRBV6-5
CASSFPQGAYEQYF	TGTGCCAGCAGTTTCCCCCAGGGGGCCTACGAGCAGTACTTC	-	TRBD1	TRBJ2-7	14	TRBV27
CASRASGSLYNEQFF	TGTGCCAGCAGGGCTAGCGGGAGCCTTTACAATGAGCAGTTCTTC	-	TRBD2	TRBJ2-1	15	TRBV6-5
CASRSSGGNTEAFF	TGCGCCAGCAGATCATCGGGTGGGAACACTGAAGCTTTCTTT	-	-	TRBJ1-1	14	TRBV5-1
CASSLEGGPNEKLFF	TGCGCCAGCAGCTTGGAGGGGGGCCCTAATGAAAAACTGTTTTTT	-	-	TRBJ1-4	15	TRBV5-1
CASSPGQVQLHEQFF	TGTGCCAGCAGCCCAGGACAGGTCCAGCTCCATGAGCAGTTCTTC	-	TRBD1	TRBJ2-1	15	TRBV5-5
CASSLAGGSPYSNQPQHF	TGTGCCAGCAGCCTCGCAGGGGGTTCCCCGTATAGCAATCAGCCCCAGCATTTT	-	TRBD1	TRBJ1-5	18	TRBV28
CATRSTVNEKLFF	TGTGCCACCCGGTCGACAGTTAATGAAAAACTGTTTTTT	-	-	TRBJ1-4	13	TRBV2
CASSLAGGSQETQYF	TGCGCCAGCAGCTTGGCAGGGGGCTCCCAAGAGACCCAGTACTTC	-	TRBD1	TRBJ2-5	15	TRBV5-1
CASSQGLRNEQFF	TGTGCCAGCAGCCAAGGGCTAAGGAATGAGCAGTTCTTC	-	-	TRBJ2-1	13	TRBV4-2
CASSQDAPASLPYEQYF	TGCGCCAGCAGCCAAGATGCGCCCGCTTCACTTCCCTACGAGCAGTACTTC	-	-	TRBJ2-7	17	TRBV4-3
CASSPEIPQASSGNTIYF	TGTGCCAGCTCACCAGAGATCCCACAGGCTTCCTCTGGAAACACCATATATTTT	once	-	TRBJ1-3	18	TRBV18
CASSLRREYEDTQYF	TGTGCCAGCAGTTTGAGGCGGGAGTACGAGGATACGCAGTATTTT	-	TRBD2	TRBJ2-3	15	TRBV5-4
CASSPDRWGANVLTF	TGCGCCAGCAGCCCGGACAGGTGGGGGGCCAACGTCCTGACTTTC	-	TRBD1	TRBJ2-6	15	TRBV4-1
CASSYSGPGELFF	TGTGCCAGCAGTTACTCGGGTCCCGGGGAGCTGTTTTTT	-	-	TRBJ2-2	13	TRBV6-6
CASGLGGVLGEFTGELFF	TGTGCTAGTGGTTTGGGAGGCGTTTTGGGGGAGTTCACCGGGGAGCTGTTTTTT	-	-	TRBJ2-2	18	TRBV12-5
CATKTGGTETQYF	TGTGCCACCAAAACAGGGGGTACAGAGACCCAGTACTTC	-	TRBD1	TRBJ2-5	13	TRBV5-8
CASRLADYEQYF	TGCGCCAGCCGGCTAGCGGACTACGAGCAGTACTTC	once	TRBD2	TRBJ2-7	12	TRBV7-9
CASSQSSEGNSNQPQHF	TGCGCCAGCAGTCAATCGTCGGAGGGAAATAGCAATCAGCCCCAGCATTTT	-	-	TRBJ1-5	17	TRBV23-1
CASSLARTSVFF	TGTGCCAGCAGCTTGGCCAGGACTAGTGTGTTCTTC	-	TRBD2	TRBJ2-1	12	TRBV5-6
CASSLPPSGSSFF	TGTGCCAGCAGCTTACCTCCTAGCGGGAGTAGCTTCTTC	-	TRBD2	TRBJ2-1	13	TRBV11-2
CASSNTHSYNEQFF	TGTGCCAGCAGTAACACCCACTCCTACAATGAGCAGTTCTTC	-	-	TRBJ2-1	14	TRBV7-9
CASSLSPSGRIAYEQYF	TGTGCCAGCAGCTTAAGTCCTAGCGGGAGAATCGCCTACGAGCAGTACTTC	-	TRBD2	TRBJ2-7	17	TRBV11-2
CASSQERGPSPETFF	TGCGCCAGCAGCCAAGAAAGGGGCCCCAGCCCGGAAACTTTCTTT	-	-	TRBJ1-1	15	TRBV4-1
CSGGQGSDWTTGELFF	TGCAGCGGCGGACAGGGAAGCGACTGGACCACCGGGGAGCTGTTTTTT	-	TRBD1	TRBJ2-2	16	TRBV29-1
CASSATGVKTQYF	TGTGCCAGCAGCGCGACAGGGGTGAAGACCCAGTACTTC	few	TRBD1	TRBJ2-5	13	TRBV9
CASSSQSSYNSPLHF	TGTGCCAGCAGCTCTCAGAGCTCCTATAATTCACCCCTCCACTTT	-	-	TRBJ1-6	15	TRBV13
CASSFDRTGIQETQYF	TGTGCCAGCAGTTTCGACAGGACAGGGATTCAAGAGACCCAGTACTTC	-	TRBD1	TRBJ2-5	16	TRBV28
CASSVRTSGFTYEQYF	TGTGCCAGCAGCGTCAGGACTAGCGGGTTCACCTACGAGCAGTACTTC	-	TRBD2	TRBJ2-7	16	TRBV7-2